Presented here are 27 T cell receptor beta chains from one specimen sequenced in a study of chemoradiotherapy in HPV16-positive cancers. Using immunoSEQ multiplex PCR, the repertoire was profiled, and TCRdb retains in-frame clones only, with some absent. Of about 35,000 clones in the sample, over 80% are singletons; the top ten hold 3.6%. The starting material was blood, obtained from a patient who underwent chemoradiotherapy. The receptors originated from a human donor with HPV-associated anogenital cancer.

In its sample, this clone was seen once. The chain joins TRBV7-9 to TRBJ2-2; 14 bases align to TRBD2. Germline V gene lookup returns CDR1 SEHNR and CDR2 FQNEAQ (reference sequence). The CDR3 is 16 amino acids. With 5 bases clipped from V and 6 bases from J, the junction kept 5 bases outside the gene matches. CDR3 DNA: TGTGCCAGCAGCCCACGGGGACTAGCGGGGGCCGGGGAGCTGTTTTTT. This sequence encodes CASSPRGLAGAGELFF. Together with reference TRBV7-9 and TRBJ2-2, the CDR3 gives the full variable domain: DTGVSQNPRHKITKRGQNVTFRCDPISEHNRLYWYRQTLGQGPEFLTYFQNEAQLEKSRLLSDRFSAERPKGSFSTLEIQRTEQGDSAMYLCASSPRGLAGAGELFFGEGSRLTVL.

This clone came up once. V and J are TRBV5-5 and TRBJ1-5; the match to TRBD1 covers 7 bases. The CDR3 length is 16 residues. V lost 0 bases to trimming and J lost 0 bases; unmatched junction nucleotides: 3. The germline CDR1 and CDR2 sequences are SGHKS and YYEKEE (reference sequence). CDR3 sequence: CASSLGQGSSNQPQHF. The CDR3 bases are TGTGCCAGCAGCTTGGGACAGGGTAGTAGCAATCAGCCCCAGCATTTT. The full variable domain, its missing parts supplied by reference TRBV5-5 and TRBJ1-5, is DAGVTQSPTHLIKTRGQQVTLRCSPISGHKSVSWYQQVLGQGPQFIFQYYEKEERGRGNFPDRFSARQFPNYSSELNVNALLLGDSALYLCASSLGQGSSNQPQHFGDGTRLSIL.

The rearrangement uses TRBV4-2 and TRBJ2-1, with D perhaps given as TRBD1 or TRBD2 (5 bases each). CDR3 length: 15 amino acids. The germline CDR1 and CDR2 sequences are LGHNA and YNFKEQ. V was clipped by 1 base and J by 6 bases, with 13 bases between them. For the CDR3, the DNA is TGTGCCAGCAGCCAAGCCGGGACCCGGGGCAATGAGCAGTTCTTC. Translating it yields CASSQAGTRGNEQFF.

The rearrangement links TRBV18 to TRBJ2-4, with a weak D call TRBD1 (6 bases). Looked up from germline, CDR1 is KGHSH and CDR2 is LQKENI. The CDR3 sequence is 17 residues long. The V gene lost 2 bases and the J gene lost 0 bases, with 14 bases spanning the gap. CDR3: CASSPWAGDLAKNIQYF. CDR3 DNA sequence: TGTGCCAGCTCACCATGGGCAGGGGACCTAGCCAAAAACATTCAGTACTTC. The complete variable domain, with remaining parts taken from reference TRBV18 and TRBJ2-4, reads NAGVMQNPRHLVRRRGQEARLRCSPMKGHSHVYWYRQLPEEGLKFMVYLQKENIIDESGMPKERFSAEFPKEGPSILRIQQVVRGDSAAYFCASSPWAGDLAKNIQYFGAGTRLSVL.

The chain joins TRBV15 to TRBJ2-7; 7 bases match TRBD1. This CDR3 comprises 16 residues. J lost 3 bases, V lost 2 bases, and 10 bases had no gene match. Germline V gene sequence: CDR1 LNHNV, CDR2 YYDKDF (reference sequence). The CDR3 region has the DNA TGTGCCACCAGCAGACCCCTAGGGCAGGGGGACTACGAGCAGTACTTC. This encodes CATSRPLGQGDYEQYF.

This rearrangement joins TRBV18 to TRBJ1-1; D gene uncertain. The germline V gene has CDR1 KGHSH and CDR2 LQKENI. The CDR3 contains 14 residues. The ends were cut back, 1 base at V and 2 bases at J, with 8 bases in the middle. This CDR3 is CASSPRQPNTEAFF. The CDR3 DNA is TGTGCCAGCTCACCACGGCAGCCTAACACTGAAGCTTTCTTT.

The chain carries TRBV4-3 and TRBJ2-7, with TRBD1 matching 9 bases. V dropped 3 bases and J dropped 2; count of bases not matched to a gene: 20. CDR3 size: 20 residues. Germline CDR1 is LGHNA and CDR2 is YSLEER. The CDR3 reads CASSQAPAGQGRTNPYEQYF. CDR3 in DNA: TGCGCCAGCAGCCAGGCACCTGCCGGACAGGGGCGAACAAACCCCTACGAGCAGTACTTC.

CDR3 amino acids: CASSEALGNTEAFF. As DNA, the CDR3 is TGTGCCAGCAGTGAAGCGTTGGGGAACACTGAAGCTTTCTTT. V is TRBV6-1 and J is TRBJ1-1; D ambiguous. Germline CDR1 reads MNHNS; CDR2 reads SASEGT. CDR3 length: 14 amino acids. Trimming took off 0 bases at V and 1 base at J, with 6 bases between the two ends.

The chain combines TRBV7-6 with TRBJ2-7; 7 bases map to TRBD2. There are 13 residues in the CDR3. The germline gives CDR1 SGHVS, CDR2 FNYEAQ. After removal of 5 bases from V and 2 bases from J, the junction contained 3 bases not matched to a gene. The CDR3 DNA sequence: TGTGCCAGCAGCCTCAGCGGGGCCTACGAGCAGTACTTC. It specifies CASSLSGAYEQYF.

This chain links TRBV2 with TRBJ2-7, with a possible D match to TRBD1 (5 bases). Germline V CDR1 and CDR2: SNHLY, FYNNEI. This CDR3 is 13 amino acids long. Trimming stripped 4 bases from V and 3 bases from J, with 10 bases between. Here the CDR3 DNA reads TGTGCCAGCAGTGTACAGGCCAACTACGAGCAGTACTTC. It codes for CASSVQANYEQYF.

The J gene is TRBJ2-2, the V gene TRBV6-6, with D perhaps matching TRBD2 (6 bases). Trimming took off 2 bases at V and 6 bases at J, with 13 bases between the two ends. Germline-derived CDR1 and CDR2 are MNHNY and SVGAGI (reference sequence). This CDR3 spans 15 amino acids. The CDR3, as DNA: TGTGCCAGCAGTTACCCTGCTACGGGGGCCGGGGAGCTGTTTTTT. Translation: CASSYPATGAGELFF.

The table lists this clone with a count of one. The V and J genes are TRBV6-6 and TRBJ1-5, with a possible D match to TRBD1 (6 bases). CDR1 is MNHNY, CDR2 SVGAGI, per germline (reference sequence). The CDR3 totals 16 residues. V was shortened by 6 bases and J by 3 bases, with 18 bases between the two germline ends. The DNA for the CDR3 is TGTGCCAGCAGGTTTTGGGGCCGGGACAACAATCAGCCCCAGCATTTT. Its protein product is CASRFWGRDNNQPQHF.

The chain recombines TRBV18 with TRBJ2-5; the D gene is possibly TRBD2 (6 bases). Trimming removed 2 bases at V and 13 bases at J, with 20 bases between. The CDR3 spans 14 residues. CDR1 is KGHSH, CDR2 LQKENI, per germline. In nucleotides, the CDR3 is TGTGCCAGCTCACCAAACCCGGCAGGAGGGTTAGGGTACTTC. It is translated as CASSPNPAGGLGYF.

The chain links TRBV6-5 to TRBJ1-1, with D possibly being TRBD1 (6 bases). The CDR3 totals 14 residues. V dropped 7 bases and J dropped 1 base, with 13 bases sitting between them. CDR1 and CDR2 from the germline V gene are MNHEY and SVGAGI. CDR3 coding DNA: TGTGCCAGCACCCGAACAGGGCAGAACACTGAAGCTTTCTTT. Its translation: CASTRTGQNTEAFF.

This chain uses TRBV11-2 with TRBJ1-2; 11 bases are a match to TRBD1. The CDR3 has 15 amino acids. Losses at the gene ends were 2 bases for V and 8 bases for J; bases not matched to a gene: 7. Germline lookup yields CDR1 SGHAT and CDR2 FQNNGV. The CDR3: CASSLTRTGGRGYTF. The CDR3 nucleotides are TGTGCCAGCAGCTTAACCCGGACAGGGGGCCGGGGCTACACCTTC.

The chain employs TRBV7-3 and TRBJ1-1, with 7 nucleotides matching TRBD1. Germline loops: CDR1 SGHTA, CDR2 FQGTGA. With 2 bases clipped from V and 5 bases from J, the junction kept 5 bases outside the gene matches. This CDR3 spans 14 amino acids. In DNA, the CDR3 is TGTGCCAGCAGCTTATACAGGGGAAAGACTGAAGCTTTCTTT. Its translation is CASSLYRGKTEAFF. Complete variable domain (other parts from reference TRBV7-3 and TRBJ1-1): GAGVSQTPSNKVTEKGKYVELRCDPISGHTALYWYRQSLGQGPEFLIYFQGTGAADDSGLPNDRFFAVRPEGSVSTLKIQRTERGDSAVYLCASSLYRGKTEAFFGQGTRLTVV.

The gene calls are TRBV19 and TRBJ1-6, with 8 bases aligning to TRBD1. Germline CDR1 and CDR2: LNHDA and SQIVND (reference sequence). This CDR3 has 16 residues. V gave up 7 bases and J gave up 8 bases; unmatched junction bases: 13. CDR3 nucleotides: TGTGCCAGTACCCCAAGCCGGGACAGGAGGGATTCACCCCTCCACTTT. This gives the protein CASTPSRDRRDSPLHF.

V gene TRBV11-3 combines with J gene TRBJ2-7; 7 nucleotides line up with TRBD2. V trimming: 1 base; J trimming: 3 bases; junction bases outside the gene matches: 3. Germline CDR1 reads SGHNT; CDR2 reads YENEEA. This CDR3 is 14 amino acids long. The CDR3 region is CASSLGGGGYEQYF. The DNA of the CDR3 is TGTGCCAGCAGCTTAGGTGGCGGGGGCTACGAGCAGTACTTC.

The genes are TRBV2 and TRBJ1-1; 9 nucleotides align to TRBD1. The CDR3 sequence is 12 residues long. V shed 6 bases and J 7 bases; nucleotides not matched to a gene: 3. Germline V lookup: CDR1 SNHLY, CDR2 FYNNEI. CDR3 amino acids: CASSRTGDEAFF. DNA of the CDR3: TGTGCCAGCAGCAGGACAGGGGATGAAGCTTTCTTT.

The CDR3 bases are TGCGCCAGCAGCTTTACAGGGTTCACTAATGAAAAACTGTTTTTT. This codes for CASSFTGFTNEKLFF. The chain couples TRBV5-1 to TRBJ1-4, with D perhaps matching TRBD1 (6 bases). Germline V lookup: CDR1 SGHRS, CDR2 YFSETQ. This CDR3 contains 15 residues. V gave up 2 bases and J gave up 2 bases, with 10 bases separating them.

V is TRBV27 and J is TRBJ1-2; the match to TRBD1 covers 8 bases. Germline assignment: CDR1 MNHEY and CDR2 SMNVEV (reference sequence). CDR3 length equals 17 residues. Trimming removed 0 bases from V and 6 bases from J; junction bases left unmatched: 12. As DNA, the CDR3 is TGTGCCAGCAGTTTATCTGTTCGAGGACAGGGAATCGATGGCTACACCTTC. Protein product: CASSLSVRGQGIDGYTF.

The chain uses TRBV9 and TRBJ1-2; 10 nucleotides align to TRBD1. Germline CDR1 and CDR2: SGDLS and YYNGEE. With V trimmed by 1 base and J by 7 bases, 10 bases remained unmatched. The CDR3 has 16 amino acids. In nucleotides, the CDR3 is TGTGCCAGCAGCGTACGGCCGACAGGGGGCTATGGTGGCTACACCTTC. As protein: CASSVRPTGGYGGYTF.

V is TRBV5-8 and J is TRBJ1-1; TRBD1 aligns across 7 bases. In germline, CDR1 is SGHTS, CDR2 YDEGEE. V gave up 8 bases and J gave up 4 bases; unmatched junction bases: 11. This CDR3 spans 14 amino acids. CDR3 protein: CASQNIRGPTEAFF. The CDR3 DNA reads TGTGCCAGTCAAAATATAAGGGGGCCCACTGAAGCTTTCTTT.

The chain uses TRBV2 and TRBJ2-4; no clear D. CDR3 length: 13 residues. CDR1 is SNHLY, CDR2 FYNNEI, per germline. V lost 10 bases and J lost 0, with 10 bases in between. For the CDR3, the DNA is TGTGCCAACTATCGAATAGCCAAAAACATTCAGTACTTC. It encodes CANYRIAKNIQYF.

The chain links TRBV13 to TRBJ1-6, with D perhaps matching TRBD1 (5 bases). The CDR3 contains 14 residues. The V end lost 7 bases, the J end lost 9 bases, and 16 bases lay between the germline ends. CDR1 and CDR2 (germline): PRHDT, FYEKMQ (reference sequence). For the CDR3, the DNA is TGTGCCAGCACCGATGAGGGGAGTCGTTCACCCCTCCACTTT. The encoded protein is CASTDEGSRSPLHF. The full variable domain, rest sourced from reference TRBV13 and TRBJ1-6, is AAGVIQSPRHLIKEKRETATLKCYPIPRHDTVYWYQQGPGQDPQFLISFYEKMQSDKGSIPDRFSAQQFSDYHSELNMSSLELGDSALYFCASTDEGSRSPLHFGNGTRLTVT.

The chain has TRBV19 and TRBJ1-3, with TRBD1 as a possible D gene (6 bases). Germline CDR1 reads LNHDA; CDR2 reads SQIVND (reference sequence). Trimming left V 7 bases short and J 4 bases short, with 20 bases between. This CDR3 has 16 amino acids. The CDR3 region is CASTTRGGRDGNTIYF. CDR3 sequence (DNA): TGTGCCAGTACCACCCGTGGGGGGCGCGACGGAAACACCATATATTTT.

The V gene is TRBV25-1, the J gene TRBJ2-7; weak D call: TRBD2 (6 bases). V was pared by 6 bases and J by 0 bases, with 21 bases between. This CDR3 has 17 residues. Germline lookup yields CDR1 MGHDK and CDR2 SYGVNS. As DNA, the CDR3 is TGTGCCAGCAGCCGTGGATTCGGGGGACTCAGCTCCTACGAGCAGTACTTC. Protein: CASSRGFGGLSSYEQYF.